The rows below give T cell receptor beta chains drawn from one sample of a study of CD8+CD57+ T cells in acquired aplastic anemia. TCRdb reprocessed the reads with MiXCR, giving one entry per CDR3 protein. The sample comprises 180,000 or so distinct CDR3 sequences, around 48% of which are singletons, and roughly 2% rests with the top ten. Sequenced input: sorted CD4+, CD8+, or CD8+CD57+ T cells (not recorded which) from PBMCs. The source is a human donor with aplastic anemia. The CDR3 runs from the conserved cysteine through the conserved F or W. A D gene is named only where the DNA matches it firmly. Some rows have no size entry. The others give once, few or many, or a class for an expanded clone.

d_call j_call v_call clone_size cdr3_aa cdr3_nt
- TRBJ1-4 TRBV29-1 many CSVGPAGYVGEKLFF TGCAGCGTTGGACCCGCAGGGTACGTTGGAGAAAAACTGTTTTTT
TRBD1 TRBJ2-7 TRBV7-2 - CASSQQGAYDQYF TGTGCCAGCAGCCAACAGGGGGCGTACGATCAGTACTTC
- TRBJ2-4 TRBV24-1 many CATSEGRGGTKNIQYF TGTGCCACCAGTGAGGGAAGGGGGGGAACCAAAAACATTCAGTACTTC
- TRBJ1-1 TRBV19 many CASSAGGRDLNTEAFF TGTGCCAGTAGTGCAGGCGGTCGGGACCTGAACACTGAAGCTTTCTTT
TRBD2 TRBJ2-7 TRBV7-9 - CASSSPRGADYEQYF TGTGCCAGCAGCTCCCCGCGGGGGGCCGACTACGAGCAGTACTTC
TRBD2 TRBJ2-5 TRBV10-3 - CAISESSGSGTQYF TGTGCCATCAGTGAGTCGAGCGGGAGTGGGACCCAGTACTTC
- TRBJ1-5 TRBV19 - CASSPRDTVMAQHF TGTGCCAGTAGTCCCCGGGACACCGTAATGGCCCAGCATTTT
TRBD1 TRBJ1-2 TRBV29-1 - CSVGPTGVYGYTF TGCAGCGTTGGCCCCACAGGGGTCTATGGCTACACCTTC
TRBD1 TRBJ2-5 TRBV7-6 - CASGTGGAARETQYF TGTGCCAGCGGAACAGGGGGCGCAGCACGAGAGACCCAGTACTTC
- TRBJ2-7 TRBV20-1 - CSARPGRFHEQYF TGCAGTGCTAGACCTGGGAGGTTCCACGAGCAGTACTTC
TRBD2 TRBJ2-7 TRBV7-2 - CASSLGGGAHEEDF TGTGCCAGCAGCTTAGGCGGGGGGGCCCACGAGGAAGATTTC
- TRBJ2-6 TRBV20-1 - CSATGDSAANVLAF TGCAGTGCTACAGGAGACTCTGCGGCCAACGTCCTGGCTTTC
- TRBJ2-5 TRBV7-3 many CASSPLGSALGETQYF TGTGCCAGCAGCCCTTTGGGGAGCGCATTAGGCGAGACCCAGTACTTC
- TRBJ1-6 TRBV9 - CASSAPYGDSPLHF TGTGCCAGCAGCGCGCCCTATGGGGATTCACCCCTCCACTTT
- TRBJ2-1 TRBV27 - CASSIPTGAGNEQFF TGTGCCAGCAGTATCCCGACAGGAGCAGGTAATGAGCAGTTCTTC
- TRBJ2-7 TRBV20-1 once CSASSGGMSEQYF TGCAGTGCTAGCTCAGGGGGGATGAGCGAGCAGTACTTC
- TRBJ1-1 TRBV10-3 - CASSYRRDTEAFF TGTGCCAGCAGTTACAGACGAGACACTGAAGCTTTCTTT
- TRBJ2-3 TRBV20-1 many CSARAGGTTDTQYF TGCAGTGCTAGAGCTGGGGGGACCACAGATACGCAGTATTTT
- TRBJ2-7 TRBV2 few CASSLGVQGGREQYF TGTGCCAGCAGTCTTGGAGTTCAGGGGGGCCGCGAGCAGTACTTC
- TRBJ1-1 TRBV5-1 many CASSLEVQAEAFF TGCGCCAGCAGCTTGGAGGTACAGGCTGAAGCTTTCTTT
- TRBJ2-1 TRBV24-1 - CATSDSGVRGQKYNEQFF TGTGCCACCAGTGATTCGGGAGTTCGGGGACAGAAGTACAATGAGCAGTTCTTC
TRBD1 TRBJ2-7 TRBV7-9 - CASSLRQGRSYEQYF TGTGCCAGCAGCTTAAGACAGGGACGCTCCTACGAGCAGTACTTC
- TRBJ1-6 TRBV5-6 few CASSLPNSPLHF TGTGCCAGCAGCTTGCCTAATTCACCCCTCCACTTT
- TRBJ1-1 TRBV7-9 many CASSLEGSSNEAFF TGTGCCAGCAGCTTAGAAGGCAGCTCAAATGAAGCTTTCTTT
- TRBJ2-7 TRBV29-1 many CSVGDIGDYEQYF TGCAGCGTCGGAGACATTGGGGACTACGAGCAGTACTTC
- TRBJ1-2 TRBV5-6 many CASRQAEPYGYTF TGTGCCAGTAGACAGGCTGAGCCCTATGGCTACACCTTC
TRBD1 TRBJ1-6 TRBV10-3 - CAISETPGAGGSPLHF TGTGCCATCAGTGAGACGCCCGGGGCAGGGGGTTCACCCCTCCACTTT
TRBD1 TRBJ1-3 TRBV24-1 many CATTNRGSPGNTIYF TGTGCCACCACAAACAGGGGTTCACCTGGAAACACCATATATTTT
TRBD2 TRBJ2-1 TRBV19 many CASSMAFRGGSYNEQFF TGTGCCAGTAGTATGGCCTTTCGGGGGGGCTCCTACAATGAGCAGTTCTTC
- TRBJ1-1 TRBV10-3 many CAIRIVGANTEAFF TGTGCCATCCGTATCGTGGGGGCGAACACTGAAGCTTTCTTT
- TRBJ2-6 TRBV19 - CASSMYSGEANVLTF TGTGCCAGTAGTATGTACTCAGGGGAGGCCAACGTCCTGACTTTC
TRBD2 TRBJ2-1 TRBV15 - CATSRDTSGSIHEQFF TGTGCCACCAGCAGAGACACTAGCGGGAGCATACATGAGCAGTTCTTC
TRBD1 TRBJ1-6 TRBV11-2 few CASSLLTGTGASPLHF TGTGCCAGCAGCCTACTGACAGGGACAGGGGCCTCACCCCTCCACTTT
- TRBJ2-7 TRBV15 few CATSRVRVSEQYF TGTGCCACCAGCAGAGTCAGGGTAAGCGAGCAGTACTTC
TRBD2 TRBJ2-2 TRBV10-3 - CAISVLTSSNTGELFF TGTGCCATCAGTGTATTGACTAGCTCCAACACCGGGGAGCTGTTTTTT
TRBD2 TRBJ2-7 TRBV2 few CATRSGANYEQYF TGTGCCACCCGTAGCGGGGCGAACTACGAGCAGTACTTC
- TRBJ1-5 TRBV6-4 many CASSDFLQASNQPQHF TGTGCCAGCAGTGACTTTTTACAGGCAAGCAATCAGCCCCAGCATTTT
TRBD1 TRBJ1-5 TRBV15 - CATSSGGGRNQPQHF TGTGCCACCAGCAGCGGAGGGGGCCGCAATCAGCCCCAGCATTTT
TRBD2 TRBJ2-1 TRBV2 few CASSVGAGGQQFF TGTGCCAGCAGTGTGGGAGCGGGGGGCCAACAGTTCTTC
- TRBJ2-5 TRBV7-2 - CASSHIEETQYF TGTGCCAGCAGCCACATAGAAGAGACCCAGTACTTC
- TRBJ2-3 TRBV10-1 - CASSVPGTDTQYF TGCGCCAGCAGTGTACCGGGGACAGATACGCAGTATTTT
TRBD1 TRBJ1-1 TRBV7-2 - CASSPAGGEAFF TGTGCCAGCAGCCCCGCAGGGGGCGAAGCTTTCTTT
TRBD1 TRBJ1-1 TRBV3-1 - CASSQDTGQEGAFF TGTGCCAGCAGCCAAGATACGGGACAGGAGGGAGCTTTCTTT
- TRBJ2-5 TRBV2 - CASTYTQTQYF TGTGCCAGCACATATACACAGACCCAGTACTTC
- TRBJ1-1 TRBV20-1 many CSARDEGNGWYTEAFF TGCAGTGCTAGAGATGAGGGGAATGGGTGGTACACTGAAGCTTTCTTT
- TRBJ1-1 TRBV5-6 many CASSVRDIEAFF TGTGCCAGCAGCGTGAGAGACATTGAAGCTTTCTTT
- TRBJ2-2 TRBV7-8 - CASSASIGELFF TGTGCCAGCAGCGCTAGCATCGGGGAGCTGTTTTTT
TRBD2 TRBJ2-1 TRBV15 - CATSRIGKRGDNEQFF TGTGCCACCAGCAGAATTGGCAAGCGGGGGGACAATGAGCAGTTCTTC
- TRBJ1-1 TRBV10-3 - CASSYRQGTEAFF TGTGCCAGCAGTTATCGTCAGGGAACTGAAGCTTTCTTT
- TRBJ1-1 TRBV5-1 - CASSLAQMNTEAFF TGCGCCAGCAGCTTGGCACAGATGAACACTGAAGCTTTCTTT
- TRBJ2-2 TRBV12-3/TRBV12-4 many CASSLGAANTGELFF TGTGCCAGCAGTTTAGGGGCAGCCAACACCGGGGAGCTGTTTTTT
- TRBJ1-1 TRBV19 many CASILRGGGMNTEAFF TGTGCCAGTATTCTTCGGGGGGGCGGAATGAACACTGAAGCTTTCTTT
- TRBJ2-7 TRBV29-1 - CSVVGTSYEQYF TGCAGCGTTGTCGGCACTTCCTACGAGCAGTACTTC
- TRBJ2-7 TRBV7-2 many CASSLDFDEQYF TGTGCCAGCAGCCTGGACTTTGACGAGCAGTACTTC